This TCR beta chain appears in the sequencing data of a study of PD-1 blockade in classical Hodgkin lymphoma. Study-wide context: Patients were dosed intravenously with nivolumab at 3 mg/kg every 2 weeks. Study results and caveats: Diversity in CD4+ TCRs, unlike that measured in CD8+ TCRs, had risen significantly by C4D1.

This clone was recorded once. The antigen remains unidentified. The CDR3 has 15 residues. Germline V lookup: CDR1 SEHNR, CDR2 FQNEAQ (reference sequence). Trimming removed 11 bases at V and 0 bases at J, with 14 bases between. Here immunoSEQ multiplex PCR was the method, and the copy in TCRdb shows in-frame clones only, minus some. The table shows about 11,000 clones, with around 80% occurring only once. Every patient was affected by relapse after autologous stem cell transplantation, while exposure to brentuximab vedotin was not uniform. The rearrangement joins TRBV7-9 to TRBJ1-6, with D possibly being TRBD1 (5 bases). Sequenced here: peripheral blood mononuclear cells (PBMCs), sampled at baseline. This receptor was identified in a human donor with classical Hodgkin lymphoma. CDR3 nucleotide sequence: TGTGCCGTTATTCAGGGAGACTCCTATAATTCACCCCTCCACTTT. It specifies CAVIQGDSYNSPLHF. Looking up the rest from reference TRBV7-9 and TRBJ1-6 gives the full variable domain: DTGVSQNPRHKITKRGQNVTFRCDPISEHNRLYWYRQTLGQGPEFLTYFQNEAQLEKSRLLSDRFSAERPKGSFSTLEIQRTEQGDSAMYLCAVIQGDSYNSPLHFGNGTRLTVT.